This T cell receptor beta chain derives from a study of somatic mutations in T cells in chronic GVHD (dated by TCRdb to about 2020). This clone was seen once. Its target antigen remains unknown. No much larger clone is present one base from it, and per-base qualities are unavailable. For sorting, staining was performed with anti-CD3, anti-CD4, anti-CD8 and a Vbeta20 antibody from the IOTest Beta Mark kit on a FACSAria III, and a purity above 98% was achieved. Mononuclear cells were isolated by Ficoll-Paque PLUS density gradient centrifugation from peripheral blood that had been collected in sodium heparin tubes. Before TCRbeta deep sequencing, the CD4+ Vbeta20+, CD4+ Vbeta20-, and CD8+ T cell fractions were FACS-sorted. Genomic DNA was isolated and then used for TCRbeta deep sequencing. The immunoSEQ assay, provided as a commercial service, was used for both TCRbeta CDR3 sequencing and the initial data processing. In the authors' own workflow: Reads were demultiplexed, adapter and primer sequences were trimmed, similar clones were merged through frequency-ratio clustering, and V, D, J genes were annotated using IMGT. Held by TCRdb, this immuneACCESS table contains in-frame sequences only and omits some clones. Under half of the omission traces to an unresolved V gene where checked; the cause of the rest is unknown. V, J and clone size derive from that table, while D and trimming were established from the DNA sequence. The sample records around 13,000 clones, about 80% of which are singletons. Of the sample, about 30% falls within the top ten clones.

Reading from cysteine to phenylalanine, the CDR3 counts 16 amino acids. Solely the CDR3 DNA is kept, with 48 bases framed from the first base. From a lookup of the germline V gene (reference sequence), CDR1 and CDR2 are SGHNT and YYREEE. After removal of 2 bases from V and 8 bases from J, the junction retains 9 bases not matched to a gene. The chain is made from TRBV5-4 and TRBJ1-6; 8 bases in between match TRBD1. This TCR derives from a male patient between 45 and 60 years old with chronic graft-versus-host disease. Donor T cells from the graft may be present among the T cells after a transplant. The sample comprised Vbeta20-negative CD4+ T cells from blood. The cell subset or site label for this specimen denotes: CD4+ T cells sorted as TCR Vbeta20 negative by flow cytometry. This receptor has the CDR3 CASSLGFGTGDSPLHF. The DNA is as follows: TGTGCCAGCAGCTTAGGATTTGGGACAGGCGATTCACCCCTCCACTTT.